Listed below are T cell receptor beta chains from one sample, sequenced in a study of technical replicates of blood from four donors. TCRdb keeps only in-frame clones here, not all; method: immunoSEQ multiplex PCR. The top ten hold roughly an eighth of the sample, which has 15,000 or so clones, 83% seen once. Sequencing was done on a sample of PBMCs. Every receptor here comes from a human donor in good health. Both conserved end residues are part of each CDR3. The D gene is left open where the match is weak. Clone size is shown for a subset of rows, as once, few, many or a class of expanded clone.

CDR3: CASKDGLATYEQYF; DNA: TGTGCCAGCAAGGACGGACTAGCGACATACGAGCAGTACTTC; size: .; V: TRBV2; D: TRBD2; J: TRBJ2-7
CDR3: CAWYRDRGNMNTEAFF; DNA: TGTGCCTGGTACCGGGACAGGGGCAACATGAACACTGAAGCTTTCTTT; size: .; V: TRBV30; D: TRBD1; J: TRBJ1-1
CDR3: CASSLEGSPSGTDTQYF; DNA: TGTGCCAGCAGCCTAGAGGGTAGCCCCTCAGGCACAGATACGCAGTATTTT; size: .; V: TRBV11-2; D: .; J: TRBJ2-3
CDR3: CASRGQGDNQPQHF; DNA: TGTGCCAGCAGGGGCCAGGGGGATAATCAGCCCCAGCATTTT; size: .; V: TRBV2; D: TRBD1; J: TRBJ1-5
CDR3: CASSPTGGGTEAFF; DNA: TGTGCCAGCAGCCCCACAGGGGGTGGCACTGAAGCTTTCTTT; size: few; V: TRBV7-3; D: TRBD1; J: TRBJ1-1
CDR3: CASSADTSAPSSYEQYF; DNA: TGCGCCAGCAGCGCCGACACTAGCGCCCCGAGCTCCTACGAGCAGTACTTC; size: .; V: TRBV5-1; D: TRBD2; J: TRBJ2-7
CDR3: CASSPTDRDLETQYF; DNA: TGCGCCAGCAGCCCGACGGACAGGGATTTGGAGACCCAGTACTTC; size: .; V: TRBV5-1; D: TRBD1; J: TRBJ2-5
CDR3: CASSLGQAGGPGNEQFF; DNA: TGCGCCAGCAGCTTGGGTCAAGCGGGAGGGCCGGGCAATGAGCAGTTCTTC; size: .; V: TRBV5-1; D: TRBD2; J: TRBJ2-1
CDR3: CASSPYRDIRGGTEAFF; DNA: TGTGCCAGCAGCCCTTATCGGGATATCAGGGGAGGGACTGAAGCTTTCTTT; size: .; V: TRBV12-1; D: .; J: TRBJ1-1
CDR3: CASSLGFPGLAGETDTQYF; DNA: TGTGCCAGCAGCTTAGGGTTCCCGGGACTAGCGGGAGAAACAGATACGCAGTATTTT; size: .; V: TRBV7-2; D: TRBD2; J: TRBJ2-3